Sequencing of this T cell receptor (beta chain) was carried out in a study of human T cells and chemical hapten exposure. Study-wide background: Minor pooled library volume differences mainly drove per-sample TCR yield variation. Study-level findings and limits: Expanded TCRs were compared with controls, and the expanded TCRs formed significantly more large CDR3 similarity clusters.

Time point: patch test 2, 6 weeks after DPC sensitization. Treatment meaning: therapeutic diphenylcyclopropenone sensitization with weekly scalp DPC. Donors, patients with alopecia ranging from 18 to 70 years old and judged suitable for DPC, provided samples. The length of the CDR3 is 15 residues. CDR1 and CDR2 (germline): SGHVS, FQNEAQ. Comment on this clonotype: What it binds is unknown. An end of the junction does not agree with germline; a read error may underlie this.

MiXCR was run by TCRdb on the RACE reads, yielding one entry per CDR3 protein. The sample contains 84,000 or so distinct CDR3 sequences, roughly a tenth of which appear only once. The sample was whole blood, taken in connection with sensitization to the hapten diphenylcyclopropenone (DPC). This chain links TRBV7-8 with TRBJ2-1; D might be TRBD1 (6 bases). The clonotype comes from a woman in her thirties with alopecia areata. Some clones in this sample may be carry-over from other donors' samples. CDR3 bases: TGTGACAGCAGCTTTGACGCGAGACTTCCCAGGGGGCAGTTCTTC. It specifies CDSSFDARLPRGQFF.